A selection of T cell receptor beta chains follows, all from one sample in a study of blood T cell repertoires in COVID-19. The data were produced by immunoSEQ multiplex PCR, yet TCRdb's version contains in-frame clones alone and is incomplete. The table records some 190,000 clones, around nine tenths of them present only once. Sequenced: peripheral blood. The source is a man aged 30 to 45 with acute or convalescent COVID-19. The conserved cysteine and the conserved F or W are not part of the CDR3 here. Fields, in order: CDR3 protein, V gene, CDR3 length, J gene.

CDR3 protein: ASRQVGAEAF
V gene: TRBV19
CDR3 length: 10
J gene: TRBJ1-1

CDR3 protein: ASSSRGRGTEAF
V gene: TRBV6-2/TRBV6-3
CDR3 length: 12
J gene: TRBJ1-1

CDR3 protein: ASILTGAYNEQF
V gene: TRBV28
CDR3 length: 12
J gene: TRBJ2-1

CDR3 protein: ASSLGESNSPLH
V gene: TRBV5-1
CDR3 length: 12
J gene: TRBJ1-6

CDR3 protein: ASSKSSGVTGELF
V gene: TRBV9
CDR3 length: 13
J gene: TRBJ2-2

CDR3 protein: ASSPGQGPLSYEQY
V gene: TRBV6-6
CDR3 length: 14
J gene: TRBJ2-7

CDR3 protein: SVDRGGDEQY
V gene: TRBV29-1
CDR3 length: 10
J gene: TRBJ2-7

CDR3 protein: ASSHSQGVSPLH
V gene: TRBV3-1/TRBV3-2
CDR3 length: 12
J gene: TRBJ1-6

CDR3 protein: ASSLGETGWEKLF
V gene: TRBV5-5
CDR3 length: 13
J gene: TRBJ1-4

CDR3 protein: ASIDSVEAF
V gene: TRBV2
CDR3 length: 9
J gene: TRBJ1-1

CDR3 protein: ASSLRGQPSTDTQY
V gene: TRBV7-2
CDR3 length: 14
J gene: TRBJ2-3

CDR3 protein: ASRPPGATNEKLF
V gene: TRBV25-1
CDR3 length: 13
J gene: TRBJ1-4

CDR3 protein: ASSQDATGALTGELF
V gene: TRBV4-1
CDR3 length: 15
J gene: TRBJ2-2

CDR3 protein: ASSLNPGLYTDTQY
V gene: TRBV7-2
CDR3 length: 14
J gene: TRBJ2-3

CDR3 protein: ASSVGIGQGSNQPQH
V gene: TRBV7-9
CDR3 length: 15
J gene: TRBJ1-5

CDR3 protein: ASSDPGQGSSYEQY
V gene: TRBV5-1
CDR3 length: 14
J gene: TRBJ2-7

CDR3 protein: ASSFQGTSGNNEQF
V gene: TRBV7-3
CDR3 length: 14
J gene: TRBJ2-1

CDR3 protein: ASSPATGNTEAF
V gene: TRBV7-2
CDR3 length: 12
J gene: TRBJ1-1

CDR3 protein: ASSGWGGSYGYT
V gene: TRBV6-5
CDR3 length: 12
J gene: TRBJ1-2

CDR3 protein: ASERGQALNEQF
V gene: TRBV11-2
CDR3 length: 12
J gene: TRBJ2-1

CDR3 protein: ASSSETGAYGTIY
V gene: TRBV7-9
CDR3 length: 13
J gene: TRBJ1-3

CDR3 protein: AIGSEQY
V gene: TRBV10-3
CDR3 length: 7
J gene: TRBJ2-7

CDR3 protein: ASSSNRAINEKLF
V gene: TRBV7-9
CDR3 length: 13
J gene: TRBJ1-4

CDR3 protein: ASSGGTGGSNEKLF
V gene: TRBV5-8
CDR3 length: 14
J gene: TRBJ1-4

CDR3 protein: ASSQVGYGYT
V gene: TRBV3-1/TRBV3-2
CDR3 length: 10
J gene: TRBJ1-2

CDR3 protein: ASSLGQDSGNTIY
V gene: TRBV7-8
CDR3 length: 13
J gene: TRBJ1-3

CDR3 protein: ASSNSGRNHEQY
V gene: TRBV6-5
CDR3 length: 12
J gene: TRBJ2-7

CDR3 protein: ASSVSPNTEAF
V gene: TRBV9
CDR3 length: 11
J gene: TRBJ1-1

CDR3 protein: ASSPWGGNEKLF
V gene: TRBV7-9
CDR3 length: 12
J gene: TRBJ1-4

CDR3 protein: ASSLSGIYNEQF
V gene: TRBV28
CDR3 length: 12
J gene: TRBJ2-1

CDR3 protein: ASSLNRGLNSDTQY
V gene: TRBV7-3
CDR3 length: 14
J gene: TRBJ2-3

CDR3 protein: AWSVDNSPYNSPLH
V gene: TRBV30
CDR3 length: 14
J gene: TRBJ1-6

CDR3 protein: AWKRVTDTQY
V gene: TRBV30
CDR3 length: 10
J gene: TRBJ2-3

CDR3 protein: ASSYILGRGYNEQF
V gene: TRBV6-5
CDR3 length: 14
J gene: TRBJ2-1

CDR3 protein: ASSTTGYNEQF
V gene: TRBV18
CDR3 length: 11
J gene: TRBJ2-1

CDR3 protein: ASIVGTAWGSGYT
V gene: TRBV28
CDR3 length: 13
J gene: TRBJ1-2

CDR3 protein: ASSVRDYGFYGYT
V gene: TRBV9
CDR3 length: 13
J gene: TRBJ1-2

CDR3 protein: ASSPWTGSTEAF
V gene: TRBV5-6
CDR3 length: 12
J gene: TRBJ1-1

CDR3 protein: AWSGGLAVNNEQF
V gene: TRBV30
CDR3 length: 13
J gene: TRBJ2-1

CDR3 protein: ASSSSRSQAGGYT
V gene: TRBV6-5
CDR3 length: 13
J gene: TRBJ1-2

CDR3 protein: ASTYGRQGIEAF
V gene: TRBV6-6
CDR3 length: 12
J gene: TRBJ1-1

CDR3 protein: ASSENLGSGAQH
V gene: TRBV6-1
CDR3 length: 12
J gene: TRBJ1-5

CDR3 protein: ASGGQGYGYT
V gene: TRBV7-9
CDR3 length: 10
J gene: TRBJ1-2

CDR3 protein: ASKGHPGSSYNEQF
V gene: TRBV2
CDR3 length: 14
J gene: TRBJ2-1

CDR3 protein: ASSHLTVGSGANVLT
V gene: TRBV5-1
CDR3 length: 15
J gene: TRBJ2-6

CDR3 protein: ASSLGQTNEQF
V gene: TRBV27
CDR3 length: 11
J gene: TRBJ2-1

CDR3 protein: ASSKGERNTIY
V gene: TRBV9
CDR3 length: 11
J gene: TRBJ1-3

CDR3 protein: ASSDGERYNEQF
V gene: TRBV6-1
CDR3 length: 12
J gene: TRBJ2-1

CDR3 protein: ASSLKEQGNQPQH
V gene: TRBV5-4
CDR3 length: 13
J gene: TRBJ1-5

CDR3 protein: AIPRDSLSGANVLT
V gene: TRBV2
CDR3 length: 14
J gene: TRBJ2-6

CDR3 protein: ASSDPLGGAPDYGYT
V gene: TRBV9
CDR3 length: 15
J gene: TRBJ1-2

CDR3 protein: ASQEGYEQY
V gene: TRBV6-5
CDR3 length: 9
J gene: TRBJ2-7

CDR3 protein: ASSLLEGAATEAF
V gene: TRBV5-1
CDR3 length: 13
J gene: TRBJ1-1

CDR3 protein: ASSEWNGDQPQH
V gene: TRBV2
CDR3 length: 12
J gene: TRBJ1-5